This T cell receptor (beta chain) was documented in a study of CD8 T cells in ankylosing spondylitis. A single record per CDR3 protein comes from TCRdb applying MiXCR to the 5' RACE reads. The sample has some 150,000 distinct CDR3 sequences; 10% to 12% are singletons. The V gene's germline CDR1 is SEHNR and CDR2 FQNEAQ (reference sequence). Between the trimmed V and J ends, which lost 2 bases and 6 bases, there was a span of 10 bases. This CDR3 comprises 13 residues. The TCR originated in a female donor with ankylosing spondylitis or in good health (not recorded which). The gene calls are TRBV7-9 and TRBJ1-1; D not certain. Sequenced sample: blood, either unsorted or a sorted T cell fraction (not recorded which). This chain's CDR3 is CASSLRERPEAFF. As DNA, the CDR3 is TGTGCCAGCAGCTTACGGGAGAGACCTGAAGCTTTCTTT.